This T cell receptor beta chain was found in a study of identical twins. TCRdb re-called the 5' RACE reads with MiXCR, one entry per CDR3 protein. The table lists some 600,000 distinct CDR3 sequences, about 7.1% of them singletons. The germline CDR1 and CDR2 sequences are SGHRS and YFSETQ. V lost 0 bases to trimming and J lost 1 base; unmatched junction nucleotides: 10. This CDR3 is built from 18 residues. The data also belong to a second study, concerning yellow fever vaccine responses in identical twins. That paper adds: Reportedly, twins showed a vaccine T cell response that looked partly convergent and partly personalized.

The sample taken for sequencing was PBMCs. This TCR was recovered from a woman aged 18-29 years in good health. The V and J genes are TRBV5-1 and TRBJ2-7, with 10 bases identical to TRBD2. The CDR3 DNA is TGCGCCAGCAGCTTGGTACCCCTTAGCGGGGGGCTTTCCTACGAGCAGTACGTC. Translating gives CASSLVPLSGGLSYEQYV.